A single sample gave rise to the 9 T cell receptor beta chains below, sequenced in a study of post-analysis software for immune sequencing data. TCR beta libraries were prepared from cDNA with unique molecular identifiers. From the PCR reads, TCRdb called clonotypes with MiXCR, one entry per CDR3 protein. Of roughly 160,000 distinct CDR3 sequences detected, under 40% appear once; the ten largest clones hold under 30%. This specimen consisted of blood, obtained after autologous hematopoietic stem cell transplantation. These receptors came from a girl aged 10 to 17 with multiple sclerosis.

This chain links TRBV29-1 with TRBJ2-3, with 7 bases matching TRBD2. CDR3 size: 14 residues. From germline, CDR1 is SQVTM and CDR2 ANQGSEA. Unmatched junction bases numbered 6, after V lost 1 base and J lost 5 bases. The CDR3 bases are TGCAGCGTTGAAGGGGGGGTAGCGGGAGATACGCAGTATTTT. Protein: CSVEGGVAGDTQYF.

This clonotype was seen a handful of times. The V call is TRBV29-1, the J call TRBJ2-1; D might be TRBD1 or TRBD2, each matching 5 bases. CDR1 and CDR2 from the germline V gene are SQVTM and ANQGSEA. V gave up 5 bases and J gave up 6 bases, with 11 bases separating them. This CDR3 is 12 amino acids long. Here the CDR3 DNA reads TGCAGCGTTATAACCGGGACCAATGAGCAGTTCTTC. Protein product: CSVITGTNEQFF.

The genes are TRBV29-1 and TRBJ1-2, with TRBD1 identical over 9 bases. CDR3 size: 15 residues. V shed 5 bases, J shed 4 bases, and the junction held 11 bases outside the gene matches. The germline V gene has CDR1 SQVTM and CDR2 ANQGSEA. The CDR3 here is CSVWDRALVGYGYTF. Here the CDR3 DNA reads TGCAGCGTTTGGGACAGGGCCCTAGTTGGCTATGGCTACACCTTC.

The V gene is TRBV7-2, the J gene TRBJ1-5; D not certain. Germline-derived CDR1 and CDR2 are SGHTA and FQGNSA. CDR3 length equals 12 residues. The V and J ends lost 5 bases and 9 bases respectively, with 11 bases between them. CDR3 protein: CASSLDIPPQHF. DNA of the CDR3: TGTGCCAGCAGCCTAGACATTCCGCCCCAGCATTTT.

This chain uses TRBV7-9 with TRBJ2-7; no firm D call. CDR1 and CDR2 from the germline V gene are SEHNR and FQNEAQ (reference sequence). This CDR3 spans 13 amino acids. Deletions cut 2 bases from V and 3 bases from J, with 8 bases between. This CDR3 is CASSLTEIYEQYF. CDR3 sequence (DNA): TGTGCCAGCAGCTTAACAGAGATCTACGAGCAGTACTTC.

This clonotype turned up a few times. The chain joins TRBV7-9 to TRBJ2-7; D possibly uses TRBD1 or TRBD2 (5 bases each). The V end was cut by 1 base, the J end by 2 bases, with 12 bases between. CDR3 length: 15 residues. CDR1 is SEHNR and CDR2 is FQNEAQ in the germline V gene (reference sequence). DNA of the CDR3: TGTGCCAGCAGCTTAGGACCGGGGCCTCCCTACGAGCAGTACTTC. This sequence encodes CASSLGPGPPYEQYF.

Only a few counts were recorded for this clonotype. The chain couples TRBV10-3 to TRBJ2-6; TRBD1 matches 8 bases. Germline CDR1 is ENHRY and CDR2 is SYGVKD. The CDR3 runs to 16 residues. With V trimmed by 6 bases and J by 0 bases, 4 bases remained unmatched. The DNA of the CDR3 is TGTGCCATCAGGACAGGGGTGAACTCTGGGGCCAACGTCCTGACTTTC. Its translation: CAIRTGVNSGANVLTF.

A word on this clonotype: This may be a read error, as it is one base from a much larger clone. This chain connects TRBV19 to TRBJ2-1; D may be TRBD1 or TRBD2 (5 bases each). The J call may be mistaken, given a closer DNA end match to TRBJ2-7. Looked up from germline, CDR1 is LNHDA and CDR2 is SQIVND (reference sequence). There are 16 residues in the CDR3. In nucleotides, the CDR3 is TGTGCCAGTAGTATAATTTGGGGGAGCTCCTACAATGAGCAGTACTTC. Protein product: CASSIIWGSSYNEQYF.

The chain's CDR3 is CASSFSATPSYEQYF. The CDR3 nucleotides are TGTGCCAGCAGTTTTTCGGCGACCCCCTCCTACGAGCAGTACTTC. The chain uses TRBV28 and TRBJ2-7, with no clear D. This CDR3 is built from 15 residues. Germline loops: CDR1 MDHEN, CDR2 SYDVKM. Trimming removed 3 bases at V and 0 bases at J, with 12 bases between. Based on the CDR3 plus reference TRBV28 and TRBJ2-7, the full variable domain is DVKVTQSSRYLVKRTGEKVFLECVQDMDHENMFWYRQDPGLGLRLIYFSYDVKMKEKGDIPEGYSVSREKKERFSLILESASTNQTSMYLCASSFSATPSYEQYFGPGTRLTVT.